Following are 11 T cell receptor beta chains from one sample sequenced in a study of blood T cell repertoires in COVID-19. TCRdb's table, derived via immunoSEQ multiplex PCR, lists solely in-frame clones and lacks some. The sample lists 55,000 to 75,000 clones; over 70% were seen once. Sequencing was performed on peripheral blood. These receptors originate from a human donor in a cohort sampled during active COVID-19.

This clone was found once. This chain joins TRBV27 and TRBJ1-4; tentative D call: TRBD1 (5 bases). This CDR3 spans 14 amino acids. Germline assignment: CDR1 MNHEY and CDR2 SMNVEV (reference sequence). Trimming pared 5 bases from V and 8 bases from J, leaving 15 bases between. The CDR3 sequence: CASSPRGREEKLFF. The CDR3 DNA reads TGTGCCAGCAGTCCTCGGGGGAGGGAGGAAAAACTGTTTTTT.

The V gene is TRBV9, the J gene TRBJ2-2, with D tentatively TRBD1 (7 bases). Trimming took 2 bases from V and 3 from J, leaving 17 bases between them. Germline CDR1 is SGDLS and CDR2 is YYNGEE. The CDR3 has 17 amino acids. CDR3 nucleotide sequence: TGTGCCAGCAGCGTTGGGGGGAGGACAGGTCACACCGGGGAGCTGTTTTTT. As protein: CASSVGGRTGHTGELFF.

The CDR3, as DNA: TGTGCCAGAAGTTCACAGGCCCCGAACACTGAAGCTTTCTTT. Translation gives CARSSQAPNTEAFF. This chain connects TRBV7-5 to TRBJ1-1; the table's D call of TRBD1 was not tested on the DNA. TRBV7-5 is given as a pseudogene. The CDR3 is 14 amino acids.

The sample holds many counts of this clone. The chain is built from TRBV9 and TRBJ2-7; 8 bases map to TRBD1. The junction had 10 bases not matched to a gene; V was cut back by 7 bases and J by 4 bases. CDR3 length equals 14 residues. Germline CDR1 reads SGDLS; CDR2 reads YYNGEE. The CDR3 DNA is TGTGCCAGCGCCCGTACAGGGGGACGGTACGAGCAGTACTTC. It yields the protein CASARTGGRYEQYF.

The CDR3 nucleotides are TGTGCCAGTAGTCCCGGGGCGGGATCTGGAAACACCATATATTTT. Amino acids: CASSPGAGSGNTIYF. The chain recombines TRBV19 with TRBJ1-3, with a weak D call TRBD1 (5 bases). The V end lost 5 bases, the J end lost 1 base, and 12 bases lay between the germline ends. The CDR3 consists of 15 residues. Germline lookup yields CDR1 LNHDA and CDR2 SQIVND (reference sequence).

The genes are TRBV27 and TRBJ1-4; TRBD1 might be the D (5 bases). CDR1 is MNHEY and CDR2 is SMNVEV in the germline V gene (reference sequence). V lost 6 bases, J lost 6 bases, and 14 bases lay in between. The CDR3 is 14 amino acids. Here the CDR3 DNA reads TGTGCCAGCAGCAAGCAGGGCGGGGATGAAAAACTGTTTTTT. Its translation is CASSKQGGDEKLFF.

The chain has TRBV2 and TRBJ2-5; D gene unclear. CDR1 is SNHLY, CDR2 FYNNEI, per germline. Trimming left V 6 bases short and J 5 bases short, with 10 bases between. The CDR3 sequence is 12 residues long. The CDR3 sequence is CASRIPPETQYF. CDR3 nucleotide sequence: TGTGCCAGCAGAATCCCCCCGGAGACCCAGTACTTC.

This clone has a single count. V is TRBV20-1 and J is TRBJ2-1, with D unclear. V shed 3 bases and J shed 5 bases, with 5 bases lying between them. The CDR3 spans 11 residues. Germline loops: CDR1 DFQATT, CDR2 SNEGSKA (reference sequence). The CDR3 is CSASRNNEQFF. The CDR3 DNA sequence: TGCAGTGCTAGCAGAAACAATGAGCAGTTCTTC.

DNA of the CDR3: TGTGCCAGCAGCCCCCAAGGGAGCGGTGAGCAGTTCTTC. Residues: CASSPQGSGEQFF. The chain has TRBV12-3 or TRBV12-4 and TRBJ2-1; weak D call: TRBD2 (5 bases). The CDR3 is made up of 13 amino acids. The V end was cut by 6 bases, the J end by 9 bases, with 15 bases between.

The J gene is TRBJ1-2, the V gene TRBV5-1; 7 bases match TRBD1. With 2 bases clipped from V and 4 bases from J, the junction kept 8 bases outside the gene matches. Per germline, CDR1 SGHRS and CDR2 YFSETQ. CDR3 length: 15 amino acids. CDR3 bases: TGCGCCAGCAGCTTAATAGCAGGGGGAGGCTATGGCTACACCTTC. Translated: CASSLIAGGGYGYTF.

DNA of the CDR3: TGTGCCAGCAGCCCCGGGACTGTAGGTGAAAAACTGTTTTTT. Translation: CASSPGTVGEKLFF. The chain couples TRBV11-1 to TRBJ1-4, with a tentative D call TRBD1 (5 bases). V shed 5 bases and J shed 7 bases, with 14 bases lying between them. Germline V gene data show CDR1 as SGHAT and CDR2 as FQDESV (reference sequence). This CDR3 region has 14 residues.